The 12 T cell receptor beta chains listed next were all sequenced from one sample in a study of blood T cell repertoires in COVID-19. The protocol was immunoSEQ multiplex PCR, while the TCRdb copy is restricted to in-frame clones and leaves out a portion. Of about 160,000 clones in the sample, over 80% were seen once. Sample: peripheral blood. Receptors were obtained from a young man with COVID-19, enrolled during active disease.

V gene TRBV27 combines with J gene TRBJ2-1; TRBD2 matches at 12 bases. Germline V gene sequence: CDR1 MNHEY, CDR2 SMNVEV (reference sequence). The CDR3 is 16 amino acids. The J segment lost 4 bases and the V segment lost 3 bases, leaving 4 bases of the junction unmatched. Here the CDR3 DNA reads TGTGCCAGCAGTTTGGCTCTAGCGGGAGGGTACAATGAGCAGTTCTTC. This encodes CASSLALAGGYNEQFF.

The chain joins TRBV21-1 to TRBJ2-3; the table's D call, TRBD2, was not checked against the DNA. TRBV21-1 is termed a pseudogene. This CDR3 is built from 14 residues. The DNA of the CDR3 is TGTGCCAGCATCGACCCAAATTGGAGGGATACGCAGTATTTT. Its translation: CASIDPNWRDTQYF.

The V gene is TRBV10-3, the J gene TRBJ1-5; D possibly corresponds to TRBD1 (5 bases). V lost 5 bases and J 0 bases, leaving 8 bases between the germline ends. This CDR3 is built from 14 residues. Germline-derived CDR1 and CDR2 are ENHRY and SYGVKD. The DNA for the CDR3 is TGTGCCATCAGTACAGGCTATAGCAATCAGCCCCAGCATTTT. This gives the protein CAISTGYSNQPQHF.

The V and J genes are TRBV5-1 and TRBJ1-1, with 8 bases lining up with TRBD1. Per germline, CDR1 SGHRS and CDR2 YFSETQ. The CDR3 runs 15 residues. Germline trimming cut 0 bases from V and 4 bases from J; bases unmatched to any gene: 5. The CDR3 DNA follows: TGCGCCAGCAGCTTGGTACGGACAGGGAGCACTGAAGCTTTCTTT. Its translation: CASSLVRTGSTEAFF.

The rearrangement joins TRBV5-1 to TRBJ2-3; TRBD1 matches 7 bases. From germline, CDR1 is SGHRS and CDR2 YFSETQ. The CDR3 runs 14 residues. V gave up 2 bases and J gave up 4 bases; unmatched junction bases: 4. CDR3 sequence: CASSLNQGADTQYF. CDR3 nucleotide sequence: TGCGCCAGCAGCTTAAACCAGGGGGCAGATACGCAGTATTTT.

The J gene is TRBJ2-7, the V gene TRBV5-1, with a weak D call TRBD2 (6 bases). The germline V and J ends were trimmed by 3 bases and 5 bases, with 12 bases remaining between them. This CDR3 comprises 13 residues. Germline V CDR1 and CDR2: SGHRS, YFSETQ. CDR3 sequence: CASSSDYKNEQYF. CDR3 coding DNA: TGCGCCAGCAGCTCGGACTATAAAAACGAGCAGTACTTC.

V usage is TRBV12-3 or TRBV12-4 and J usage is TRBJ1-4, with D hard to call. CDR3 length equals 13 residues. The V end was cut by 6 bases, the J end by 7 bases, with 12 bases between. CDR3 loop: CASSLREGEKLFF. CDR3 sequence (DNA): TGTGCCAGCAGCCTTCGGGAGGGTGAAAAACTGTTTTTT.

The V gene is TRBV6-4, the J gene TRBJ2-7; 8 nucleotides align to TRBD1. Germline values: CDR1 MRHNA, CDR2 SNTAGT. With 6 bases clipped from V and 2 bases from J, the junction kept 6 bases outside the gene matches. CDR3 length equals 14 residues. CDR3 DNA sequence: TGTGCCAGCAGCCTAGGACAGGGACCCTACGAGCAGTACTTC. This translates into CASSLGQGPYEQYF.

CDR3 in amino acids: CASSLGTGEGQPQHF. CDR3 nucleotide sequence: TGCGCCAGCAGTCTAGGGACAGGGGAAGGACAGCCCCAGCATTTT. The V and J genes are TRBV4-3 and TRBJ1-5; TRBD1 aligns across 10 bases. The germline V gene encodes CDR1 LGHNA and CDR2 YSLEER. The CDR3 runs to 15 residues. V lost 6 bases and J lost 7; bases outside the gene matches: 9.

V is TRBV5-1 and J is TRBJ2-2; D is ambiguous. The CDR3 totals 13 residues. Per germline, CDR1 SGHRS and CDR2 YFSETQ. The V gene lost 0 bases and the J gene lost 4 bases, with 4 bases spanning the gap. The CDR3 loop reads CASSLAFTGELFF. The CDR3 coding sequence is TGCGCCAGCAGCTTGGCCTTCACCGGGGAGCTGTTTTTT.

The chain recombines TRBV6-5 with TRBJ1-2; 7 bases map to TRBD1. The germline V gene has CDR1 MNHEY and CDR2 SVGAGI. The V gene end was trimmed by 3 bases and the J gene end by 4 bases; junction bases not matched to a gene: 8. This CDR3 is built from 15 residues. The CDR3 nucleotides are TGTGCCAGCAGTTATCAGCAGGGGGGACGCTATGGCTACACCTTC. Encoded protein: CASSYQQGGRYGYTF.

The J gene is TRBJ2-7, the V gene TRBV9; 7 bases match TRBD2. Germline CDR1 is SGDLS and CDR2 is YYNGEE. V was clipped by 3 bases and J by 2 bases; unmatched bases: 8. There are 15 residues in the CDR3. CDR3 region: CASSGRHGGAYEQYF. The CDR3 DNA reads TGTGCCAGCAGCGGGAGACATGGGGGGGCCTACGAGCAGTACTTC. The full variable domain, rest sourced from reference TRBV9 and TRBJ2-7, is DSGVTQTPKHLITATGQRVTLRCSPRSGDLSVYWYQQSLDQGLQFLIQYYNGEERAKGNILERFSAQQFPDLHSELNLSSLELGDSALYFCASSGRHGGAYEQYFGPGTRLTVT.